This T cell receptor (beta chain) was identified during a study of T-cell reconstitution after alpha-beta-depleted transplantation in children. Researchers prepared the TCRbeta library using unique molecular identifiers, the study reports. A single record per CDR3 protein comes from TCRdb applying MiXCR to the PCR reads. The data show about 300,000 distinct CDR3 sequences, with about 9.5% seen just once and less than 9% held by the top ten. The J segment lost 1 base and the V segment lost 3 bases, leaving 5 bases of the junction unmatched. CDR1 and CDR2 (germline): SEHNR, FQNEAQ (reference sequence). The CDR3 is 16 residues long. The study's findings and limits: At the one-year point after transplant, T-cell counts and TCRbeta diversity were found to come mostly from T cells that had been newly produced.

The table lists this clonotype with many counts. Its antigen is still unknown. Source: PBMCs, taken before TCRalphabeta/CD19-depleted stem cell transplant. This sequence was found in a boy in the first two years of life with acute myeloid leukemia, due to receive a stem cell transplant. The chain combines TRBV7-9 with TRBJ1-4; the match to TRBD1 covers 7 bases. The CDR3 nucleotides are TGTGCCAGCAGCTTGGTGGACAGGAGAACTAATGAAAAACTGTTTTTT. Its protein product is CASSLVDRRTNEKLFF.